The rows below give T cell receptor beta chains drawn from one sample of a study of identical twins. One entry per CDR3 protein, called by TCRdb with MiXCR from the 5' RACE reads. The sample includes about 790,000 distinct CDR3 sequences, approximately 18% of them seen just once. This sample also appeared in a second study, on T cells expressing NK-cell markers.

Sequencing input: PBMCs. The receptor set was obtained from a woman younger than 35 in good health. Each CDR3 is given with its conserved first and last residue. The order of the fields is V gene, clone size, J gene, D gene, CDR3 DNA, CDR3 protein. A D gene is named only where the DNA matches it firmly. Clone size is not always given. Where it is, it says once, few, many or a class for expanded clones.

>TRBV10-3|many|TRBJ2-3|TRBD2
TGTGCCATCAGAGGAGCGGGGGGTACAGATACGCAGTATTTT
CAIRGAGGTDTQYF
>TRBV5-1|many|TRBJ2-7|TRBD1
TGCGCCAGCAGCCCGGGACAGGGTGTTTACGAGCAGTACTTC
CASSPGQGVYEQYF
>TRBV12-3/TRBV12-4|many|TRBJ1-2|TRBD1
TGTGCCAGCAGCCTGGACAGGGGCCTCTATGGCTACACCTTC
CASSLDRGLYGYTF
>TRBV20-1|few|TRBJ2-7|.
TGCAGTGCTAGTAACCTAGCTCGAGGCGAGCAGTACTTC
CSASNLARGEQYF
>TRBV5-1|few|TRBJ1-1|.
TGCGCCAGCAGCTTGTCGGGACCCCTGGAACACTCAGCTTTCTTT
CASSLSGPLEHSAFF
>TRBV20-1|many|TRBJ2-1|.
TGCAGTGCTAGACTGGGACTGCTTAGTCCTAATGAGCAGTTCTTC
CSARLGLLSPNEQFF
>TRBV5-1|.|TRBJ2-1|.
TGCGCCAGCAGCTTTGGGGGGCAAAGCCTCAGCTCCTACAATGAGCAGTTCTTC
CASSFGGQSLSSYNEQFF
>TRBV5-1|many|TRBJ2-1|.
TGTGCCAGCAGCTTAGTGGCTAGCTCCTACAATGAGCAGTTCTTC
CASSLVASSYNEQFF
>TRBV29-1|few|TRBJ2-7|TRBD1
TGCAGCGTTGGGGGCTTTGGGACAGGCTACGAGCAGTACTTC
CSVGGFGTGYEQYF
>TRBV11-2|few|TRBJ1-1|.
TGTGCCAGCAGCTCGGGGCTGAGCACTGAAGCTTTCTTT
CASSSGLSTEAFF
>TRBV7-2|.|TRBJ1-1|.
TGTGCCAGCATTCTTTTGAACACTGAAGCTTTCTTT
CASILLNTEAFF